This section outlines one T cell receptor beta chain sequence together with its context. Its antigen is still unknown. The record originates from a study of beta chain features in type 1 diabetes. Every bit of the isolated RNA underwent reverse transcription, so sequencing read expressed TCRB transcripts. TCRdb's table, derived via immunoSEQ multiplex PCR, lists solely in-frame clones and lacks some. This sample has 430,000 or so clones, with over 9.5% found just once. Broader study findings: A cDNA-based sequencing approach could over-represent cells with high TCR expression. Patients with type 1 diabetes carried fewer insertions and had more deletions at their VDJ junctions. Within patients, naive, central memory and Treg TCRB repertoires seemed more similar than within healthy donors.

This TCR derives from a woman between 18 and 30 years old in good health. The sample was naive CD4+ T cells from blood.

The CDR3 is CASSPRGDGVKETQYF. CDR3 nucleotide sequence: TGTGCCAGCAGCCCCCGGGGGGACGGAGTAAAAGAGACCCAGTACTTC. The chain recombines TRBV9 with TRBJ2-5, with 7 bases matching TRBD2. Trimming cost V 4 bases and J 3 bases; bases outside gene matches: 12. Germline lookup yields CDR1 SGDLS and CDR2 YYNGEE. The CDR3 length is 16 residues. Full variable domain (remainder filled in from reference TRBV9 and TRBJ2-5): DSGVTQTPKHLITATGQRVTLRCSPRSGDLSVYWYQQSLDQGLQFLIQYYNGEERAKGNILERFSAQQFPDLHSELNLSSLELGDSALYFCASSPRGDGVKETQYFGPGTRLLVL.